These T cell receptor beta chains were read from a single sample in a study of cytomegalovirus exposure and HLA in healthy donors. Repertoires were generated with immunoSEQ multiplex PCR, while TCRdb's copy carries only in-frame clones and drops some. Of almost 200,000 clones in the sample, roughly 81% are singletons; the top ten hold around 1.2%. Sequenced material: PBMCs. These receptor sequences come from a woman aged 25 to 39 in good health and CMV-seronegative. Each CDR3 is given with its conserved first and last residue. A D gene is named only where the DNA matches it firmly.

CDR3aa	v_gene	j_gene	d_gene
CASSSSSGNTIYF	TRBV19	TRBJ1-3	-
CASSLDRGNTIYF	TRBV7-6	TRBJ1-3	-
CASSESRDRGEQYF	TRBV4-2	TRBJ2-7	TRBD1
CASSVGAGTGSGNTIYF	TRBV9	TRBJ1-3	TRBD1
CASSPGAYGYTF	TRBV7-2	TRBJ1-2	-
CASSSEGQGYSPLHF	TRBV9	TRBJ1-6	TRBD1
CASSQSRTGAYEQYF	TRBV16	TRBJ2-7	TRBD1
CASSLAGAYSTDTQYF	TRBV7-2	TRBJ2-3	-
CASSSPGGLAAYNEQFF	TRBV7-9	TRBJ2-1	TRBD2
CASSLRAGDTGELFF	TRBV5-1	TRBJ2-2	TRBD2
CASSLGAKRDTDTQYF	TRBV5-1	TRBJ2-3	-
CAISDRPPYEQYF	TRBV10-3	TRBJ2-7	-
CASSTGQGGGYTF	TRBV6-5	TRBJ1-2	TRBD1
CASSRLDRLDYEQYF	TRBV5-1	TRBJ2-7	-
CASSVSPGNSPLHF	TRBV6-4	TRBJ1-6	-
CASSLVTLPGENYGYTF	TRBV7-2	TRBJ1-2	-
CASSELQGGYEQYF	TRBV25-1	TRBJ2-7	-
CASSLQGGNYGYTF	TRBV7-2	TRBJ1-2	-
CASSLGGGANEQFF	TRBV6-1	TRBJ2-1	TRBD2
CASRRQGNQPQHF	TRBV6-1	TRBJ1-5	TRBD1
CASRGLADYEQYF	TRBV6-5	TRBJ2-7	TRBD2
CASSWTVFYEQYF	TRBV6-5	TRBJ2-7	-
CASIKSSRRVLYGYTF	TRBV28	TRBJ1-2	-
CASSSGGAETQYF	TRBV28	TRBJ2-5	-
CASSLFRGLATGYTF	TRBV28	TRBJ1-2	TRBD1
CASSLVGGSSYNEQFF	TRBV5-1	TRBJ2-1	-
CASSPRQGEGNEQFF	TRBV9	TRBJ2-1	TRBD1
CASSLITGTSREQYF	TRBV7-8	TRBJ2-7	TRBD2